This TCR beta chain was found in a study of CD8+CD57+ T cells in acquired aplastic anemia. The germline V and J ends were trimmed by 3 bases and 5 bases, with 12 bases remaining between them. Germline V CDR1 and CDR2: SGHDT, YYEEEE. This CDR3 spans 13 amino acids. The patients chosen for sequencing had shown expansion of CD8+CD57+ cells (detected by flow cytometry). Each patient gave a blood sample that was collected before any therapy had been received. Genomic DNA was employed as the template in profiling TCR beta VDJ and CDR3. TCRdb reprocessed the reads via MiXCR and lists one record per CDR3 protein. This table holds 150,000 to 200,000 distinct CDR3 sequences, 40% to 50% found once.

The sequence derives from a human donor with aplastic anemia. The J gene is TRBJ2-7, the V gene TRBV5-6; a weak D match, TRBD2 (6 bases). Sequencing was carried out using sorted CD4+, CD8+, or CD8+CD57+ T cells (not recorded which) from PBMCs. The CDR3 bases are TGTGCCAGCAGCTCGCGGGGAGCGGACGAGCAGTACTTC. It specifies CASSSRGADEQYF.